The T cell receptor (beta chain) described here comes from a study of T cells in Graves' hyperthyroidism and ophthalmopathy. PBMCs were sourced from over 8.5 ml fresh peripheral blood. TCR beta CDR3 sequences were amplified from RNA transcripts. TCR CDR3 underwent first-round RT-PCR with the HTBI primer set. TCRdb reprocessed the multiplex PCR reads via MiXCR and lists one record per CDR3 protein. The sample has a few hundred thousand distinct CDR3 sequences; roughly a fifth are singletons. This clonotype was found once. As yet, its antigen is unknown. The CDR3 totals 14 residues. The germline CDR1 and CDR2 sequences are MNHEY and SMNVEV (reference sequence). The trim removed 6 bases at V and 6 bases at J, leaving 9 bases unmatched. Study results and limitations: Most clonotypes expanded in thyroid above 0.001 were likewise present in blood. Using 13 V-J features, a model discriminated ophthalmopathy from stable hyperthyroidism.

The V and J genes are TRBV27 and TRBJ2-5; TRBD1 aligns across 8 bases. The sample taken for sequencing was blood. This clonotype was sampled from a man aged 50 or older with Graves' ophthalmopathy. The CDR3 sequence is CASRGAGQAKTQYF. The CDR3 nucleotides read TGTGCCAGCAGGGGGGCGGGACAGGCCAAGACCCAGTACTTC.